These T cell receptor beta chains were read from a single sample in a study of read filtering for tumor transcriptome and immune sequencing. TCRdb re-analysed the reads in MiXCR, keeping a single row per CDR3 protein. The sample includes over 90,000 distinct CDR3 sequences, about 22% of them seen just once. The sample comprised a population of CD138-negative cells sorted from bone marrow. Receptors were obtained from a donor at least 40 years old with multiple myeloma. Each CDR3 is given with its conserved first and last residue. D genes are given only for firm matches. Rows may omit the clone size; those that give it use once, few, many or a size class.

TRBJ1-1	TRBD1	NA	TRBV12-3/TRBV12-4	CASRDRAGWTEAFF	TGTGCCAGCAGGGACAGGGCCGGCTGGACTGAAGCTTTCTTT
TRBJ2-5	NA	many	TRBV29-1	CSVAGKGRETQYF	TGCAGCGTTGCAGGGAAGGGGAGAGAGACCCAGTACTTC
TRBJ2-3	NA	few	TRBV7-2	CASSLAPPGLRGADTQYF	TGTGCCAGCAGCTTGGCCCCCCCAGGGTTACGGGGCGCAGATACGCAGTATTTT
TRBJ1-5	NA	NA	TRBV21-1	CASGKERGCTNQPQHF	TGTGCCAGCGGCAAAGAGAGGGGGTGCACAAATCAGCCCCAGCATTTT
TRBJ1-2	NA	NA	TRBV28	CASRSGQIYGYTF	TGTGCCAGCAGATCCGGACAGATCTATGGCTACACCTTC
TRBJ1-4	NA	NA	TRBV7-9	CASSSRARGGEKLFF	TGTGCCAGCAGCTCTCGGGCCCGAGGAGGGGAAAAACTGTTTTTT
TRBJ2-2	NA	few	TRBV6-2/TRBV6-3	CASSAGANTGELFF	TGTGCCAGCAGTGCGGGGGCAAACACCGGGGAGCTGTTTTTT
TRBJ2-2	NA	NA	TRBV24-1	CATRDSGNTGELFF	TGTGCCACCCGCGACAGCGGGAACACCGGGGAGCTGTTTTTT
TRBJ2-3	NA	few	TRBV5-1	CASSFLKAAHTDTQYF	TGCGCCAGCAGCTTCCTGAAAGCGGCTCACACAGATACGCAGTATTTT
TRBJ1-5	TRBD1	NA	TRBV7-2	CASNNEGAQPQHF	TGTGCCAGCAACAATGAGGGGGCTCAGCCCCAGCATTTT
TRBJ1-5	NA	NA	TRBV20-1	CSAGRGERPQHF	TGCAGTGCTGGACGGGGTGAGCGGCCCCAGCATTTT
TRBJ2-7	TRBD1	few	TRBV4-1	CASSQEDRPLEQYF	TGCGCCAGCAGCCAAGAGGACAGGCCACTCGAGCAGTACTTC
TRBJ1-1	NA	many	TRBV28	CASSFPLSPRPTEAFF	TGTGCCAGCAGTTTCCCCCTTTCCCCACGACCCACTGAAGCTTTCTTT
TRBJ1-6	NA	many	TRBV9	CASSVAWGGNSPLHF	TGTGCCAGCAGCGTAGCGTGGGGCGGGAATTCACCCCTCCACTTT
TRBJ1-1	TRBD1	NA	TRBV29-1	CSAGTGREAFF	TGCAGCGCCGGGACAGGGCGTGAAGCTTTCTTT
TRBJ2-1	TRBD2	many	TRBV5-1	CASSEPSGAYYNEQFF	TGCGCCAGCAGCGAGCCGAGCGGGGCCTACTACAATGAGCAGTTCTTC
TRBJ2-3	NA	many	TRBV5-1	CASRTALGTDTQYF	TGCGCCAGCAGAACGGCTCTCGGCACAGATACGCAGTATTTT
TRBJ1-1	TRBD1	few	TRBV5-1	CASSPAPGQAVYEAFF	TGCGCCAGCAGCCCAGCGCCGGGACAGGCCGTTTATGAAGCTTTCTTT
TRBJ2-5	TRBD1	many	TRBV18	CASSPQGAETQYF	TGTGCCAGCTCACCTCAGGGGGCAGAGACCCAGTACTTC
TRBJ1-1	TRBD1	many	TRBV30	CAWSRERQGTNTEAFF	TGTGCCTGGAGCCGAGAGAGACAGGGGACGAACACTGAAGCTTTCTTT
TRBJ1-2	NA	NA	TRBV18	CASTPDSPNYGYTF	TGTGCCAGCACCCCGGACAGCCCTAACTATGGCTACACCTTC
TRBJ2-2	TRBD2	NA	TRBV5-4	CASSFGAGAQNTGELFF	TGTGCCAGCAGCTTCGGAGCGGGGGCCCAGAACACCGGGGAGCTGTTTTTT
TRBJ2-1	NA	many	TRBV19	CASSQHYNEQFF	TGTGCCAGTAGTCAACACTACAATGAGCAGTTCTTC
TRBJ2-3	NA	NA	TRBV3-1	CASSQEENTQYF	TGTGCCAGCAGCCAAGAAGAAAATACGCAGTATTTT
TRBJ2-2	NA	many	TRBV5-1	CASSPYTSTGELFF	TGCGCCAGCAGCCCCTATACCAGCACCGGGGAGCTGTTTTTT
TRBJ2-7	NA	many	TRBV18	CASSPAGGYYEQYF	TGTGCCAGCTCACCAGCAGGTGGGTACTACGAGCAGTACTTC
TRBJ2-5	NA	many	TRBV3-1	CASSQGFPPQETQYF	TGTGCCAGCAGCCAAGGATTCCCACCCCAAGAGACCCAGTACTTC
TRBJ1-1	TRBD1	many	TRBV6-2/TRBV6-3	CASSLQTGLTEAFF	TGTGCCAGCAGCCTCCAGACAGGGCTCACTGAAGCTTTCTTT
TRBJ2-7	NA	many	TRBV20-1	CSAREAGRGSTYEQYF	TGCAGTGCTAGAGAAGCTGGACGCGGCAGTACCTACGAGCAGTACTTC
TRBJ1-5	TRBD1	many	TRBV6-1	CASRPGTGRPQHF	TGTGCCAGCAGGCCCGGGACAGGGAGGCCCCAGCATTTT
TRBJ2-5	TRBD1	many	TRBV7-6	CASSSQRDRGRETQYF	TGTGCCAGCAGCTCCCAAAGGGACAGGGGGCGAGAGACCCAGTACTTC
TRBJ1-1	NA	few	TRBV24-1	CATSQYRNTEAFF	TGTGCCACCAGTCAATATAGGAACACTGAAGCTTTCTTT
TRBJ1-1	NA	many	TRBV29-1	CSGRQGWGTEAFF	TGCAGCGGGAGGCAGGGGTGGGGAACTGAAGCTTTCTTT